This is a list of T cell receptor beta chains from one sample in a study of PD-1 blockade in classical Hodgkin lymphoma. Method: immunoSEQ multiplex PCR; TCRdb's copy keeps in-frame clones and lacks some. Among 50,000 to 65,000 clones, nearly 90% were seen once, and the ten largest hold 6.5% to 9%. The source material was peripheral blood mononuclear cells (PBMCs), sampled before the fourth cycle of nivolumab. These receptors all come from a human donor with classical Hodgkin lymphoma. The CDR3 runs from the conserved cysteine through the conserved F or W. The D gene is left open where the match is weak. The size entry is marked missing in some rows and otherwise reads once, few, many or a size class.

NA TRBJ2-2 NA TRBV11-3 CASSLGTGELFF TGTGCCAGCAGCTTAGGCACCGGGGAGCTGTTTTTT
NA TRBJ2-2 TRBD1 TRBV5-1 CASSTRQGNTGELFF TGCGCCAGCAGCACTAGACAGGGGAACACCGGGGAGCTGTTTTTT
NA TRBJ2-1 NA TRBV10-3 CAIEGRLDNEQFF TGTGCCATTGAAGGTCGACTTGACAATGAGCAGTTCTTC
NA TRBJ1-5 NA TRBV5-8 CASSSDSPFRNQPQHF TGTGCCAGCAGCTCGGACAGTCCCTTCCGCAATCAGCCCCAGCATTTT
NA TRBJ2-5 NA TRBV6-1 CASSDSGTRNALWETQYF TGTGCCAGCAGTGATTCCGGGACTCGAAACGCGCTTTGGGAGACCCAGTACTTC
NA TRBJ2-7 NA TRBV7-8 CASSFLQGSSYEQYF TGTGCCAGCAGCTTTTTACAGGGCTCTTCCTACGAGCAGTACTTC
NA TRBJ2-6 NA TRBV7-2 CASSLATGAGANVLTF TGTGCCAGCAGCTTAGCGACAGGCGCTGGGGCCAACGTCCTGACTTTC
NA TRBJ1-3 NA TRBV5-1 CASKQRPGENTIYF TGCGCCAGCAAACAGCGACCCGGCGAAAACACCATATATTTT
NA TRBJ2-5 TRBD2 TRBV5-1 CASSQGLAPGETQYF TGCGCCAGCAGCCAGGGACTAGCCCCGGGAGAGACCCAGTACTTC
once TRBJ2-4 TRBD2 TRBV5-1 CASSSSTSGGGIQYF TGCGCCAGCAGCTCTTCCACTAGCGGGGGCGGAATTCAGTACTTC
NA TRBJ2-7 TRBD1 TRBV5-1 CASSLSGQGATYEQYF TGCGCCAGCAGCTTGTCAGGACAGGGGGCAACCTACGAGCAGTACTTC
NA TRBJ2-3 NA TRBV5-4 CASREQGATDTQYF TGTGCCAGCAGAGAACAGGGAGCCACAGATACGCAGTATTTT
NA TRBJ2-7 NA TRBV11-3 CASSLAGGPYEQYF TGTGCCAGCAGCTTAGCTGGGGGTCCCTACGAGCAGTACTTC
NA TRBJ2-7 NA TRBV9 CASSVDVLSYEQYF TGTGCCAGCAGCGTAGATGTACTCTCCTACGAGCAGTACTTC
once TRBJ1-1 NA TRBV7-9 CASSDGRVNTEAFF TGTGCCAGCAGCGATGGTAGAGTGAACACTGAAGCTTTCTTT
NA TRBJ2-2 NA TRBV6-1 CASSEVYTGELFF TGTGCCAGCAGTGAGGTTTACACCGGGGAGCTGTTTTTT
NA TRBJ2-2 NA TRBV5-1 CASSLAVSPLNTGELFF TGCGCCAGCAGCTTGGCCGTCAGCCCTCTGAACACCGGGGAGCTGTTTTTT
NA TRBJ2-7 NA TRBV6-6 CATETSGSYEQYF TGTGCCACCGAGACTAGTGGGTCCTACGAGCAGTACTTC
NA TRBJ2-7 TRBD1 TRBV9 CASSFRTGYEQYF TGTGCCAGCAGCTTTCGGACAGGCTACGAGCAGTACTTC
once TRBJ2-3 TRBD1 TRBV5-1 CASSSRSGQTDTQYF TGCGCCAGCAGCTCCCGATCGGGACAGACAGATACGCAGTATTTT
few TRBJ1-1 NA TRBV5-4 CASSFGPLAFF TGTGCCAGCAGCTTCGGACCGCTCGCTTTCTTT
NA TRBJ2-1 TRBD2 TRBV27 CASSLAGGPYNEQFF TGTGCCAGCAGTTTAGCGGGGGGGCCCTACAATGAGCAGTTCTTC
NA TRBJ2-7 NA TRBV28 CASSLGGVPSYEQYF TGTGCCAGCAGTTTAGGCGGCGTACCCTCCTACGAGCAGTACTTC
once TRBJ2-7 NA TRBV7-3 CASSIGDTDPYEQYF TGTGCCAGCAGCATTGGGGACACCGACCCCTACGAGCAGTACTTC
NA TRBJ1-6 NA TRBV11-2 CASSHTGAVVNSPLHF TGTGCCAGCAGCCATACTGGGGCAGTGGTAAATTCACCCCTCCACTTT
NA TRBJ1-5 NA TRBV11-2 CASSLDNRAGNNQPQHF TGTGCCAGCAGCTTAGATAACAGGGCGGGGAACAATCAGCCCCAGCATTTT
NA TRBJ1-5 TRBD1 TRBV6-1 CASSESGGGQPQHF TGTGCCAGCAGTGAATCAGGGGGCGGTCAGCCCCAGCATTTT
NA TRBJ1-1 NA TRBV7-9 CASSLLQGRDTEAFF TGTGCCAGCAGCTTATTGCAGGGTCGGGACACTGAAGCTTTCTTT
NA TRBJ1-6 NA TRBV5-1 CASTLRGDDSPLHF TGCGCCAGCACCCTGAGGGGGGATGATTCACCCCTCCACTTT
NA TRBJ1-1 NA TRBV6-5 CASKQDKEAFF TGTGCCAGCAAGCAGGACAAGGAGGCTTTCTTT
NA TRBJ1-1 NA TRBV30 CAWNSDAGVDTEAFF TGTGCCTGGAACAGTGACGCAGGGGTGGACACTGAAGCTTTCTTT
NA TRBJ1-3 NA TRBV2 CASSEYMVNSGNTIYF TGTGCCAGCAGTGAATATATGGTGAACTCTGGAAACACCATATATTTT
NA TRBJ2-7 TRBD1 TRBV13 CASSPTGDGYEQYF TGTGCCAGCAGCCCTACAGGGGACGGGTACGAGCAGTACTTC
NA TRBJ1-1 TRBD1 TRBV27 CATRTGSNDFDTEAFF TGTGCCACCCGGACAGGGAGTAATGATTTTGACACTGAAGCTTTCTTT
NA TRBJ1-1 NA TRBV6-5 CASSRLGRLNTEAFF TGTGCCAGCAGCCGACTCGGACGGTTGAACACTGAAGCTTTCTTT
NA TRBJ2-7 NA TRBV19 CASRLRGKDEQYF TGTGCCAGTAGGCTCCGGGGGAAGGACGAGCAGTACTTC
NA TRBJ2-3 NA TRBV7-9 CASTPKVTDTQYF TGTGCCAGCACACCGAAGGTTACTGATACGCAGTATTTT
NA TRBJ1-1 NA TRBV2 CASLIKGWTEAFF TGTGCCAGCTTGATCAAGGGTTGGACTGAAGCTTTCTTT
NA TRBJ1-1 TRBD1 TRBV6-6 CASSQGQPNTEAFF TGTGCCAGCAGCCAGGGACAGCCGAACACTGAAGCTTTCTTT
NA TRBJ2-1 NA TRBV6-1 CASQGNNEQFF TGTGCCAGCCAGGGTAACAATGAGCAGTTCTTC
NA TRBJ2-1 NA TRBV10-3 CAISESGGRYNEQFF TGTGCCATCAGTGAGTCGGGGGGCCGGTACAATGAGCAGTTCTTC
once TRBJ2-4 NA TRBV6-5 CASRPAGLAKNIQYF TGTGCCAGCAGACCCGCGGGGCTAGCCAAAAACATTCAGTACTTC
NA TRBJ1-2 NA TRBV4-1 CASSPSMNPTPANYGYTF TGCGCCAGCAGCCCTTCAATGAACCCCACCCCGGCTAACTATGGCTACACCTTC
NA TRBJ2-2 TRBD1 TRBV4-1 CASSQEAGGYTGELFF TGCGCCAGCAGCCAAGAGGCAGGGGGCTACACCGGGGAGCTGTTTTTT
once TRBJ2-7 NA TRBV9 CASSVGRATYEQYF TGTGCCAGCAGCGTAGGCAGGGCTACCTACGAGCAGTACTTC
few TRBJ1-1 NA TRBV4-2 CASSQDLGVTEAFF TGTGCCAGCAGCCAAGATTTAGGCGTCACTGAAGCTTTCTTT